This passage covers 23 T cell receptor beta chains from one sample sequenced in a study of vaccination and CD4 T cells after COVID-19. These receptors have no identified antigens. The Oncomine TCR Beta short-read assay sequenced DNA from cultured CD4+ T cells. Via MiXCR, TCRdb re-called the PCR reads, giving one row per CDR3 protein. The data show about 16,000 distinct CDR3 sequences, 40% to 55% seen once. The treatment here: roughly ten-day PBMC culture with coronavirus spike peptide pools or control peptides (ViraFEST assay). Sample: CD4+ T cells from blood, cultured in vitro. The receptors originated from a human donor who had recovered from COVID-19.

The V call is TRBV11-3, the J call TRBJ2-3; D ambiguous. The CDR3 runs to 11 residues. Germline V gene sequence: CDR1 SGHNT, CDR2 YENEEA. V lost 3 bases to trimming and J lost 3 bases, with 1 base between them. Here the CDR3 reads CASSLTDTQYF. In DNA, the CDR3 is TGTGCCAGCAGCTTGACAGATACGCAGTATTTT.

V is TRBV7-3 and J is TRBJ2-3; possibly TRBD2 for D (7 bases). Trimming cost V 5 bases and J 8 bases, with 20 bases left between them. This CDR3 comprises 15 residues. The germline V gene encodes CDR1 SGHTA and CDR2 FQGTGA. DNA of the CDR3: TGTGCCAGCAGCCCGACTCTGGGCGGGGGCCTTACGCAGTATTTT. As protein: CASSPTLGGGLTQYF.

This clonotype came up once. The junction does not match germline at one end; this may be a read error. The chain couples TRBV5-5 to TRBJ2-7; D possibly uses TRBD1 or TRBD2 (7 bases each). Germline loops: CDR1 SGHKS, CDR2 YYEKEE (reference sequence). The CDR3 length is 16 residues. Written as DNA, the CDR3 is TGCGCCAGCAGCTTGGGAGGGGGCGCAGTGGCGGACGAGCAGTACTTC. Its translation is CASSLGGGAVADEQYF. Looking up the rest from reference TRBV5-5 and TRBJ2-7 gives the full variable domain: DAGVTQSPTHLIKTRGQQVTLRCSPISGHKSVSWYQQVLGQGPQFIFQYYEKEERGRGNFPDRFSARQFPNYSSELNVNALLLGDSALYLCASSLGGGAVADEQYFGPGTRLTVT.

Only a few counts were recorded for this clonotype. The chain employs TRBV2 and TRBJ1-5; D unclear. V was cut by 3 bases and J by 0 bases, with 9 bases left in between. In germline, CDR1 is SNHLY, CDR2 FYNNEI. This CDR3 is built from 15 residues. The CDR3: CASSEWQNSNQPQHF. The CDR3 DNA sequence: TGTGCCAGCAGTGAGTGGCAGAATAGCAATCAGCCCCAGCATTTT.

This clonotype was picked up one time. The chain employs TRBV19 and TRBJ1-1, with D unresolved. The CDR3 consists of 11 residues. Between the trimmed V and J ends, which lost 10 bases and 5 bases, there was a span of 11 bases. Per the germline V gene, CDR1 is LNHDA and CDR2 is SQIVND (reference sequence). CDR3 region: CATRTPTEAFF. Here the CDR3 DNA reads TGTGCCACCAGAACACCTACTGAAGCTTTCTTT.

The chain recombines TRBV14 with TRBJ2-1; 9 bases are a match to TRBD2. Germline values: CDR1 SGHDN, CDR2 FVKESK. The CDR3 has 16 residues. Germline trimming cut 4 bases from V and 7 bases from J; bases unmatched to any gene: 11. The CDR3 loop is CASSLVGSGSPNEQFF. The CDR3 DNA sequence: TGTGCCAGCAGCCTTGTTGGTAGCGGGAGTCCGAATGAGCAGTTCTTC.

The CDR3 loop is CASSAGPLNTEAFF. Here the CDR3 DNA reads TGCGCCAGCAGCGCCGGTCCGCTGAACACTGAAGCTTTCTTT. This chain links TRBV5-1 with TRBJ1-1; no reliable D call. CDR1 SGHRS and CDR2 YFSETQ come from the germline V gene. V lost 4 bases to trimming and J lost 0 bases, with 10 bases between them. The length of the CDR3 is 14 residues.

V gene TRBV7-2 combines with J gene TRBJ2-3; the D gene is possibly TRBD2 (6 bases). The CDR3 consists of 15 residues. Germline V CDR1 and CDR2: SGHTA, FQGNSA. Trimming took off 5 bases at V and 5 bases at J, with 17 bases between the two ends. The CDR3 bases are TGTGCCAGCAGCCTCCTCAGGAGGGCCGGAGATACGCAGTATTTT. This codes for CASSLLRRAGDTQYF.

This clonotype was found a few times. In DNA, the CDR3 is TGTGCCAGCAGTGGGCCGGGACCTAGAACACGAGCTTTCTTT. This codes for CASSGPGPRTRAFF. The chain employs TRBV25-1 and TRBJ1-1; the D gene is possibly TRBD1 (5 bases). CDR3 length: 14 residues. Germline V gene sequence: CDR1 MGHDK, CDR2 SYGVNS. V lost 4 bases and J lost 10, with 19 bases in between.

This clonotype was detected a few times. The chain recombines TRBV6-1 with TRBJ1-2; TRBD1 matches 8 bases. The CDR3 has 13 amino acids. V lost 5 bases, J lost 2 bases, and 1 base stayed unmatched. Looked up from germline, CDR1 is MNHNS and CDR2 is SASEGT. CDR3 in amino acids: CASSRTGNYGYTF. The CDR3 nucleotides are TGTGCCAGCAGTAGGACAGGGAACTATGGCTACACCTTC.

There are a few counts of this clonotype. The V call is TRBV7-2, the J call TRBJ1-1; 10 bases agree with TRBD1. Looked up from germline, CDR1 is SGHTA and CDR2 is FQGNSA. Trimming cost V 6 bases and J 7 bases; bases outside gene matches: 5. This CDR3 comprises 13 residues. In DNA form, the CDR3 reads TGTGCCAGCAGGACCGGGACAGGGGTTGAAGCTTTCTTT. Translating it yields CASRTGTGVEAFF.

J is TRBJ2-2 and V is TRBV24-1; 9 nucleotides agree with TRBD2. The CDR3 extends over 17 amino acids. Per the germline V gene, CDR1 is KGHDR and CDR2 is SFDVKD. The V segment lost 4 bases and the J segment 3 bases; nucleotides outside the gene matches: 8. The CDR3 here is CATSERGLASDTGELFF. As DNA, the CDR3 is TGTGCCACCAGTGAAAGAGGACTAGCGTCTGACACCGGGGAGCTGTTTTTT.

V usage is TRBV12-3 or TRBV12-4 and J usage is TRBJ1-2; D unresolved. The V gene lost 6 bases and the J gene lost 4 bases, with 9 bases spanning the gap. There are 12 residues in the CDR3. CDR3 coding DNA: TGTGCCAGCAGCCTACTGCGCTATGGCTACACCTTC. This encodes CASSLLRYGYTF.

The chain joins TRBV20-1 to TRBJ2-7, with D possibly being TRBD1 or TRBD2 (5 bases each). The CDR3 runs to 14 residues. V gave up 4 bases and J gave up 0 bases, with 13 bases separating them. Germline CDR1 DFQATT, CDR2 SNEGSKA (reference sequence). The CDR3 nucleotides read TGCAGTGCTACTAGGGGACCGTCCTCCTACGAGCAGTACTTC. It yields the protein CSATRGPSSYEQYF.

V usage is TRBV27 and J usage is TRBJ1-1; D not certain. The CDR3 contains 12 residues. Germline V gene lookup returns CDR1 MNHEY and CDR2 SMNVEV (reference sequence). Trimming cost V 11 bases and J 7 bases, with 17 bases left between them. The CDR3 protein is CAVPGAHDEAFF. The DNA for the CDR3 is TGTGCCGTCCCCGGAGCTCATGATGAAGCTTTCTTT.

V is TRBV20-1 and J is TRBJ2-7, with TRBD1 identical over 8 bases. The CDR3 has 13 residues. Germline V gene data show CDR1 as DFQATT and CDR2 as SNEGSKA (reference sequence). The junction had 5 bases not matched to a gene; V was cut back by 6 bases and J by 1 base. As DNA, the CDR3 is TGCAGTGCGGGGACAGGTCCTTCCTACGAGCAGTACTTC. As protein: CSAGTGPSYEQYF.

The V and J genes are TRBV11-2 and TRBJ1-3; a weak D match, TRBD1 (5 bases). The CDR3 consists of 16 residues. CDR1 is SGHAT and CDR2 is FQNNGV in the germline V gene. V lost 5 bases and J lost 2, with 16 bases in between. The DNA of the CDR3 is TGTGCCAGCAGCCGGACGGGGGGTTATGCTGGAAACACCATATATTTT. Its protein product is CASSRTGGYAGNTIYF. Full variable domain (remainder filled in from reference TRBV11-2 and TRBJ1-3): EAGVAQSPRYKIIEKRQSVAFWCNPISGHATLYWYQQILGQGPKLLIQFQNNGVVDDSQLPKDRFSAERLKGVDSTLKIQPAKLEDSAVYLCASSRTGGYAGNTIYFGEGSWLTVV.

The genes are TRBV24-1 and TRBJ2-3; 7 nucleotides agree with TRBD2. Germline V lookup: CDR1 KGHDR, CDR2 SFDVKD. Trimming at V came to 3 bases and at J to 4 bases, leaving 3 bases not matched to a gene. This CDR3 spans 14 amino acids. The CDR3 loop reads CATSDPAGADTQYF. DNA for the CDR3: TGTGCCACCAGTGATCCTGCGGGGGCAGATACGCAGTATTTT.

CDR3 sequence reads: CASSLGTANTEAFF. As DNA, the CDR3 is TGTGCCAGCAGCTTAGGTACGGCGAACACTGAAGCTTTCTTT. V usage is TRBV7-9 and J usage is TRBJ1-1; unclear D gene. The germline V and J ends were trimmed by 1 base and 1 base, with 7 bases remaining between them. From germline, CDR1 is SEHNR and CDR2 FQNEAQ (reference sequence). There are 14 residues in the CDR3. Combining the CDR3 with reference TRBV7-9 and TRBJ1-1 gives the whole variable domain DTGVSQNPRHKITKRGQNVTFRCDPISEHNRLYWYRQTLGQGPEFLTYFQNEAQLEKSRLLSDRFSAERPKGSFSTLEIQRTEQGDSAMYLCASSLGTANTEAFFGQGTRLTVV.

The chain links TRBV20-1 to TRBJ1-1; possible D gene TRBD1, 5 bases. V was shortened by 3 bases and J by 10 bases, with 24 bases between the two germline ends. The CDR3 covers 15 residues. Germline CDR1 reads DFQATT; CDR2 reads SNEGSKA (reference sequence). DNA for the CDR3: TGCAGTGCTAGCAGTGCCCGGGAGTTCTTTCAGGGAGCTTTCTTT. Translation: CSASSAREFFQGAFF.

V and J are TRBV7-2 and TRBJ1-2, with a tentative D call TRBD1 (5 bases). Trimming removed 5 bases from V and 9 bases from J, with 19 bases in between. The CDR3 contains 14 residues. Germline assignment: CDR1 SGHTA and CDR2 FQGNSA. The CDR3 loop reads CASSPDRPGLSYTF. CDR3 sequence (DNA): TGTGCCAGCAGCCCAGATCGTCCAGGGTTGAGCTACACCTTC.

Concerning this clonotype itself: The junction departs from the called germline gene at one end, perhaps through a read error. The chain employs TRBV19 and TRBJ1-1; D is unresolved. The CDR3 has 12 amino acids. Germline loops: CDR1 LNHDA, CDR2 SQIVND (reference sequence). The CDR3 DNA reads TGTGCCAGTAGTGTCGAGGGCACTGGAGCTTTCTTT. Translated: CASSVEGTGAFF.

The genes are TRBV19 and TRBJ2-6, with D hard to call. This CDR3 has 15 amino acids. V was pared by 4 bases and J by 4 bases, with 11 bases between. Germline V gene data show CDR1 as LNHDA and CDR2 as SQIVND (reference sequence). The chain's CDR3 is CASSTPRAGANVLTF. CDR3 in DNA: TGTGCCAGTAGTACCCCTCGGGCGGGGGCCAACGTCCTGACTTTC.